Below, 27 T cell receptor beta chains from the same sample are listed, as sequenced in a study of T cell changes during pregnancy in multiple sclerosis. The data were produced by immunoSEQ multiplex PCR, yet TCRdb's version contains in-frame clones alone and is incomplete. In the table there are roughly 100,000 clones, 80% to 95% of which are singletons. This specimen consisted of peripheral blood, obtained after pregnancy. These receptors came from a female donor with multiple sclerosis, enrolled in a pregnancy study.

This chain connects TRBV28 to TRBJ1-2; tentatively, D is TRBD1 (6 bases). Germline-derived CDR1 and CDR2 are MDHEN and SYDVKM. This CDR3 has 14 amino acids. V shed 6 bases and J shed 4 bases, with 15 bases lying between them. CDR3: CASSTGGAGYGYTF. Here the CDR3 DNA reads TGTGCCAGCAGCACCGGGGGGGCGGGCTATGGCTACACCTTC.

The chain combines TRBV28 with TRBJ1-2; TRBD1 agrees at 9 bases. The CDR3 is made up of 17 amino acids. The germline V gene encodes CDR1 MDHEN and CDR2 SYDVKM. The trim removed 6 bases at V and 3 bases at J, leaving 14 bases unmatched. CDR3 DNA sequence: TGTGCCAGCAGCCGCACACTATCGGGACAGGGAGACTATGGCTACACCTTC. Amino acid sequence: CASSRTLSGQGDYGYTF.

V usage is TRBV9 and J usage is TRBJ2-5; 15 bases align to TRBD2. Germline CDR1 SGDLS, CDR2 YYNGEE. The CDR3 extends over 17 amino acids. The J segment lost 5 bases and the V segment lost 5 bases, leaving 10 bases of the junction unmatched. Here the CDR3 DNA reads TGTGCCAGCAGAGTCCCGGGACTAGCGGGGGGCTGGGAGACCCAGTACTTC. Its protein is CASRVPGLAGGWETQYF.

The chain joins TRBV7-9 to TRBJ1-1, with D possibly TRBD1 on 5 matching bases. V lost 5 bases, J lost 1 base, and 11 bases lay in between. Germline V lookup: CDR1 SEHNR, CDR2 FQNEAQ (reference sequence). The CDR3 is 14 amino acids. CDR3 residues: CASSIDSANTEAFF. In nucleotides, the CDR3 is TGTGCCAGCAGCATCGACAGCGCGAACACTGAAGCTTTCTTT.

The J gene is TRBJ1-1, the V gene TRBV10-2; 7 nucleotides align to TRBD1. V lost 5 bases, J lost 1 base, and 4 bases stayed unmatched. The CDR3 loop spans 14 amino acids. The V gene's germline CDR1 is WSHSY and CDR2 SAAADI. The chain's CDR3 is CASSPGGPNTEAFF. The CDR3, as DNA: TGCGCCAGCAGTCCAGGGGGTCCGAACACTGAAGCTTTCTTT.

The chain combines TRBV5-6 with TRBJ2-1; 12 positions agree with TRBD2. With V trimmed by 0 bases and J by 8 bases, 12 bases remained unmatched. CDR3 length: 18 residues. Germline CDR1 reads SGHDT; CDR2 reads YYEEEE. CDR3 amino acids: CASSLVLAGGTRKDEQFF. In nucleotides, the CDR3 is TGTGCCAGCAGCTTGGTACTAGCGGGGGGAACGAGAAAGGATGAGCAGTTCTTC.

The chain combines TRBV28 with TRBJ1-5, with 8 bases fitting TRBD1. V was pared by 10 bases and J by 4 bases, with 3 bases of the junction left unmatched. The CDR3 sequence is 12 residues long. Germline V gene lookup returns CDR1 MDHEN and CDR2 SYDVKM. In DNA, the CDR3 is TGTGCCACCGGACAGGGTAATCAGCCCCAGCATTTT. As protein: CATGQGNQPQHF.

The V call is TRBV7-9, the J call TRBJ2-1; 8 positions match TRBD1. Trimming removed 3 bases from V and 2 bases from J; junction bases left unmatched: 6. CDR1 SEHNR and CDR2 FQNEAQ come from the germline V gene (reference sequence). CDR3 size: 16 residues. The CDR3 spells CASSLRADRAYNEQFF. The CDR3 nucleotides are TGTGCCAGCAGCTTGCGGGCGGACAGGGCCTACAATGAGCAGTTCTTC.

V and J are TRBV19 and TRBJ2-1; perhaps TRBD2 as D (6 bases). CDR1 is LNHDA and CDR2 is SQIVND in the germline V gene (reference sequence). V was trimmed by 1 base and J by 5 bases, leaving 12 bases between them. The CDR3 totals 15 residues. The CDR3 DNA reads TGTGCCAGTAGTATAGGTGGGACTTCCCACAATGAGCAGTTCTTC. This sequence encodes CASSIGGTSHNEQFF. Combining the CDR3 with reference TRBV19 and TRBJ2-1 gives the whole variable domain DGGITQSPKYLFRKEGQNVTLSCEQNLNHDAMYWYRQDPGQGLRLIYYSQIVNDFQKGDIAEGYSVSREKKESFPLTVTSAQKNPTAFYLCASSIGGTSHNEQFFGPGTRLTVL.

This chain connects TRBV2 to TRBJ1-5; TRBD1 matches at 10 bases. V was pared by 9 bases and J by 4 bases, with 3 bases of the junction left unmatched. The CDR3 extends over 13 amino acids. Looked up from germline, CDR1 is SNHLY and CDR2 is FYNNEI. The CDR3 DNA is TGTGCCAGTGAGGGACAGGGGAATCAGCCCCAGCATTTT. Translating it yields CASEGQGNQPQHF.

The rearrangement links TRBV27 to TRBJ2-3; D might be TRBD2 (6 bases). V shed 3 bases and J shed 6 bases, with 10 bases lying between them. Germline CDR1 MNHEY, CDR2 SMNVEV (reference sequence). This CDR3 has 13 amino acids. The CDR3, as DNA: TGTGCCAGCAGTTTTGCCCGGGGGGATACGCAGTATTTT. Encoded protein: CASSFARGDTQYF.

This chain uses TRBV5-1 with TRBJ2-7, with TRBD1 identical over 7 bases. Germline loops: CDR1 SGHRS, CDR2 YFSETQ. Unmatched junction bases numbered 3, after V lost 0 bases and J lost 0 bases. The CDR3 is made up of 15 amino acids. Written as DNA, the CDR3 is TGCGCCAGCAGCTTGGAGACAGGGCGCTCCTACGAGCAGTACTTC. Translated: CASSLETGRSYEQYF.

The CDR3 protein is CASSQRGRETEAFF. The CDR3 nucleotides are TGTGCCAGCTCACAGAGGGGGCGCGAGACTGAAGCTTTCTTT. The chain uses TRBV18 and TRBJ1-1; the match to TRBD1 covers 7 bases. Germline CDR1 is KGHSH and CDR2 is LQKENI. Trimming took 4 bases from V and 5 from J; bases not matched to a gene: 7. The CDR3 is 14 amino acids.

The rearrangement joins TRBV6-1 to TRBJ1-1, with 7 positions matching TRBD1. Germline V CDR1 and CDR2: MNHNS, SASEGT. There are 15 residues in the CDR3. V was pared by 5 bases and J by 3 bases, with 9 bases of the junction left unmatched. The CDR3 protein is CASSLRQGSYTEAFF. CDR3 nucleotide sequence: TGTGCCAGCAGTCTTCGACAGGGATCGTACACTGAAGCTTTCTTT.

Here the CDR3 DNA reads TGCGCCAGCAGCCCCCATCTAGGTTTATACGAGCAGTACTTC. This translates into CASSPHLGLYEQYF. The chain carries TRBV4-1 and TRBJ2-7; no clear D gene. The CDR3 loop spans 14 amino acids. Trimming removed 4 bases from V and 4 bases from J, with 14 bases in between. In germline, CDR1 is MGHRA, CDR2 YSYEKL.

The chain employs TRBV6-6 and TRBJ1-1; the match to TRBD1 covers 8 bases. The V gene end was trimmed by 2 bases and the J gene end by 4 bases; junction bases not matched to a gene: 3. The CDR3 consists of 14 residues. Germline values: CDR1 MNHNY, CDR2 SVGAGI (reference sequence). The CDR3 protein is CASSYDRGSTEAFF. The CDR3 nucleotides are TGTGCCAGCAGTTACGACAGGGGATCCACTGAAGCTTTCTTT.

This clone was recorded only once. V and J are TRBV7-9 and TRBJ1-2; TRBD1 matches at 9 bases. The CDR3 is 13 residues long. Germline CDR1 SEHNR, CDR2 FQNEAQ (reference sequence). The V and J ends lost 8 bases and 7 bases, in that order; junction bases with no gene match: 8. The CDR3 reads CASGRGGQGGYTF. The CDR3 DNA reads TGTGCCAGCGGTCGGGGGGGACAGGGTGGCTACACCTTC.

The J gene is TRBJ2-7, the V gene TRBV2; D may be TRBD1 (5 bases). The V end was cut by 8 bases, the J end by 4 bases, with 18 bases between. This CDR3 has 14 amino acids. Looked up from germline, CDR1 is SNHLY and CDR2 is FYNNEI. The CDR3 region is CASLAAGLVYEQYF. In nucleotides, the CDR3 is TGTGCCAGCCTGGCGGCAGGGTTGGTTTACGAGCAGTACTTC.

The V gene is TRBV7-9, the J gene TRBJ2-1, with 10 bases aligning to TRBD2. V was pared by 4 bases and J by 9 bases, with 6 bases of the junction left unmatched. CDR3 length equals 14 residues. CDR1 is SEHNR, CDR2 FQNEAQ, per germline (reference sequence). The CDR3 loop is CASSSGLALGEQFF. CDR3 DNA: TGTGCCAGCAGCTCGGGACTAGCGTTGGGTGAGCAGTTCTTC.

The genes are TRBV9 and TRBJ1-2, with 10 bases fitting TRBD1. The V and J ends lost 7 bases and 4 bases, in that order; junction bases with no gene match: 7. From germline, CDR1 is SGDLS and CDR2 YYNGEE. The CDR3 is made up of 14 amino acids. Here the CDR3 DNA reads TGTGCCAGCTCCGGGACAGGGGATGTCTATGGCTACACCTTC. It codes for CASSGTGDVYGYTF.

The chain employs TRBV27 and TRBJ2-7, with D perhaps matching TRBD1 (5 bases). The CDR3 covers 13 residues. Trimming took off 6 bases at V and 3 bases at J, with 12 bases between the two ends. Looked up from germline, CDR1 is MNHEY and CDR2 is SMNVEV (reference sequence). The CDR3: CASRRTQGYEQYF. In DNA, the CDR3 is TGTGCCAGCAGACGAACTCAGGGCTACGAGCAGTACTTC.

The genes are TRBV7-9 and TRBJ1-2, with TRBD1 identical over 10 bases. The germline V gene has CDR1 SEHNR and CDR2 FQNEAQ (reference sequence). V shed 6 bases, J shed 3 bases, and the junction held 13 bases outside the gene matches. The CDR3 has 17 amino acids. The CDR3 DNA follows: TGTGCCAGCAGACCTCCCGGGACAGGGGAGGGGTACTATGGCTACACCTTC. As protein: CASRPPGTGEGYYGYTF.

V and J are TRBV10-3 and TRBJ2-7; D remains unclear. The CDR3 covers 14 residues. Trimming shortened V by 0 bases and J by 2 bases, and 8 bases separated the two germline ends. Germline V gene lookup returns CDR1 ENHRY and CDR2 SYGVKD. The DNA of the CDR3 is TGTGCCATCAGTGAGTCGACTGGCCCCTACGAGCAGTACTTC. As protein: CAISESTGPYEQYF.

CDR3 sequence: CASSQDSLLGETEAFF. CDR3 sequence (DNA): TGTGCCAGCAGCCAAGATAGCCTGTTAGGAGAAACTGAAGCTTTCTTT. V and J are TRBV4-2 and TRBJ1-1, with unresolved D. V shed 0 bases and J shed 5 bases, with 16 bases lying between them. The V gene's germline CDR1 is LGHNA and CDR2 YNFKEQ. The CDR3 totals 16 residues.

V usage is TRBV29-1 and J usage is TRBJ2-3; 7 positions agree with TRBD1. Germline values: CDR1 SQVTM, CDR2 ANQGSEA. V shed 3 bases, J shed 6 bases, and the junction held 0 bases outside the gene matches. The CDR3 spans 11 residues. The CDR3 reads CSVDRGDTQYF. The CDR3 DNA reads as TGCAGCGTTGACAGGGGGGATACGCAGTATTTT.

The chain carries TRBV5-1 and TRBJ2-6; D perhaps matches TRBD2 (6 bases). The CDR3 is 16 amino acids. Per germline, CDR1 SGHRS and CDR2 YFSETQ. The ends were cut back, 0 bases at V and 0 bases at J, with 7 bases in the middle. CDR3 loop: CASSLAGGSGANVLTF. The CDR3 DNA follows: TGCGCCAGCAGCTTGGCCGGGGGCTCTGGGGCCAACGTCCTGACTTTC.

The V and J genes are TRBV30 and TRBJ1-4, with D hard to call. V gave up 0 bases and J gave up 5 bases, with 13 bases separating them. CDR1 and CDR2 from the germline V gene are GTSNPN and SVGIG (reference sequence). There are 15 residues in the CDR3. CDR3 DNA sequence: TGTGCCTGGAGTGTATTTCGGGGTCGGAATGAAAAACTGTTTTTT. Residues: CAWSVFRGRNEKLFF.